This section outlines one T cell receptor (beta chain) sequence together with its context. There are a few counts of this clone. Its antigen target is currently unknown. The input lacks base qualities; no much larger clone sits a single base away. There are 15 amino acids in the CDR3, from cysteine to phenylalanine inclusive. The CDR3 DNA has 45 bases and is translated from base 1. Based on the germline V gene, the CDR1 and CDR2 sequences are SGHAT and FQNNGV. V is cut back by 4 bases and J by 3 bases, with 6 bases in the junction unmatched. The data were obtained in a study of blood T cell repertoires in COVID-19 (TCRdb year 2020). General notes on the study: Collaborator samples came from the United States, Italy and Spain and covered acute and convalescent phases of COVID-19. The material from the prospective study consisted of cDNA or gDNA derived from T cells, B-cell-depleted T cells, or PBMCs. Deeply sampled blood TCRbeta repertoires from subjects exposed to, actively infected with, or recovered from COVID-19 were included in the dataset. The samples were drawn from two sources: the first 160 participants of the ongoing ImmuneRACE study, and over 1,000 subjects contributed by 6 global collaborators. A freely available public database, intended as a resource for researchers studying the immune response to SARS-CoV-2, is where the repertoires were released. Where available, HLA class I and class II types were obtained from metadata supplied by the sample provider rather than from assay-based typing. Sample metadata almost always included a de-identified subject ID, COVID-19 status, age in years and sex.

Overall results and qualifications from the work: The quantity of clinical and demographic metadata differed by source and by participant and was supplied without curation.

In the prospective study, participants were roughly 18 to 100 years old, resided in fewer than 25 geographic areas of the United States, and were enrolled through a virtual design. In the prospective study, participants were assigned to cohorts based on the clinical history participants reported in a screening survey and a study questionnaire. For ImmuneRACE Cohort 3, a participant was defined as recovered based on two consecutive negative NP/OP PCR tests, clearance by a healthcare professional, or resolution of symptoms. Mobile phlebotomists in the prospective study collected whole blood, serum and a nasopharyngeal or oropharyngeal swab from every participant. Participants in the prospective study had the option to provide additional blood draws and questionnaires over an approximately two-month period. Prospective study blood samples were shipped either frozen or at room temperature before DNA extraction.

TCRbeta CDR3 regions were amplified from genomic DNA by means of the immunoSEQ Assay, a bias-controlled multiplex PCR. Under the source paper's analysis protocol: Nucleated cell counts per sample were estimated from amplification of reference gene primers within the assay. To quantify the absolute abundance of each unique TCRbeta CDR3 rearrangement, sequence reads were collapsed and filtered. For each sample, productive Simpson clonality was calculated by taking the square root of Simpson's diversity index across productive rearrangements. As stored in TCRdb, this immuneACCESS dataset retains in-frame rearrangements with V and J assigned. A fraction of the clones does not appear; measured against another copy, unresolved V genes explain less than half of the discrepancy, and the remainder lacks a known reason. The D gene and trimming were derived from the DNA, and the V and J assignments and clone size from that table. The sample table shows 280,000 or so clones, and around 85% are seen once. The top ten constitute 2.5% of the sample.

The sequencing sample was made of PBMCs or T cells enriched from blood (not recorded which). The clonotype originates from a woman aged 50 to 65 who had recovered from COVID-19. The chain was built from TRBV11-2 and TRBJ2-1, with 7 bases aligning to TRBD2. The CDR3: CASSSSGPDYNEQFF. In nucleotide form, the sequence is TGTGCCAGCAGCTCTAGCGGCCCCGACTACAATGAGCAGTTCTTC.